This T cell receptor beta chain derives from a study of identifying expanded T cells in peripheral blood. Germline CDR1 reads MNHNY; CDR2 reads SVGAGI (reference sequence). The CDR3 has 13 amino acids. General study findings and limits: Approximately two-week clone count variance significantly increased as total template count grew. Technical replicates showed around 1.2 changed clones; roughly two weeks 15 to 20; four weeks 19.

Comments on this clone: Antigen: not known. The junction does not match germline at one end; this may be a read error.

This table comes from immunoSEQ multiplex PCR, and its TCRdb copy is limited to in-frame clones, with some not included. The sample has about 110,000 clones, approximately 90% seen once; the top ten hold roughly 7.6%. No infections or other immune events were documented during collection. This receptor was taken from a person between 18 and 75 years old in good health. The material sequenced was blood. This chain uses TRBV6-6 with TRBJ1-4, with 7 bases identical to TRBD1. CDR3 nucleotides: TGTGCCAGCAGCCCCGGACAGGAATCAAGGGGAGTTTTT. This sequence encodes CASSPGQESRGVF.